Sequencing of this T cell receptor beta chain was carried out in a study of glioma-infiltrating T cells after dendritic cell vaccination. As for the study in general: Treatment, given 2003 to 2012, was autologous tumor lysate-pulsed dendritic cell vaccination.

The primer mix had 60 V beta and 13 J beta primers. Profiling relied on immunoSEQ multiplex PCR, and the TCRdb table lists in-frame clones only, not all of them. Of 75,000 to 100,000 clones in the sample, 70% to 80% were seen once. The CDR3 runs 15 residues. Germline CDR1 reads MNHEY; CDR2 reads SVGAGI. All glioblastoma patients lacked an isocitrate dehydrogenase mutation. PBMC were collected before vaccination, two weeks after the third vaccination, and at progression. The TCR comes from a human donor with glioblastoma. V gene TRBV6-5 combines with J gene TRBJ1-5, with D possibly being TRBD2 (7 bases). The J call may be in error: the DNA end matches TRBJ2-3 better. Sample: blood, taken before dendritic cell vaccination. CDR3 residues: CASSPDWGGNQPQYF. DNA for the CDR3: TGTGCCAGCAGCCCGGATTGGGGGGGCAATCAGCCCCAGTATTTT.